The 4 T cell receptor beta chains below all came from one sample that was sequenced in a study of shared T cell receptors in the human thymus. Clones were read by immunoSEQ multiplex PCR, and TCRdb kept only the in-frame ones, dropping some. The sample contains 500,000 to 850,000 clones, around 87% of which appear only once. These same data were also listed under a study on human thymus T cells.

The sequenced sample consisted of thymocytes. The receptors stem from a boy younger than two with a congenital heart defect.

V and J are TRBV5-6 and TRBJ1-3; D not resolved. Trimming pared 2 bases from V and 0 bases from J, leaving 12 bases between. The CDR3 has 16 amino acids. CDR1 and CDR2 (germline): SGHDT, YYEEEE. CDR3 bases: TGTGCCAGCAGCTTACCCCCTTTAGCCTCTGGAAACACCATATATTTT. Protein product: CASSLPPLASGNTIYF.

The V call is TRBV28, the J call TRBJ2-3; D possibly corresponds to TRBD2 (7 bases). The CDR3 covers 14 residues. The V and J ends lost 4 bases and 6 bases respectively, with 14 bases between them. Germline CDR1 is MDHEN and CDR2 is SYDVKM. The CDR3 sequence: CASSYIRGGDTQYF. In nucleotides, the CDR3 is TGTGCCAGCAGTTATATAAGGGGGGGGGATACGCAGTATTTT.

V usage is TRBV19 and J usage is TRBJ1-1; 7 nucleotides line up with TRBD1. The ends lost 6 bases at V and 3 bases at J; junction bases unmatched: 7. There are 14 residues in the CDR3. Germline-derived CDR1 and CDR2 are LNHDA and SQIVND (reference sequence). CDR3 residues: CASSRQGGDTEAFF. Here the CDR3 DNA reads TGTGCCAGTAGCAGACAGGGCGGGGACACTGAAGCTTTCTTT.

V and J are TRBV5-1 and TRBJ2-2, with 8 bases that match TRBD2. The length of the CDR3 is 14 residues. The V segment lost 4 bases and the J segment 4 bases; nucleotides outside the gene matches: 3. Germline lookup yields CDR1 SGHRS and CDR2 YFSETQ. The CDR3 nucleotides are TGCGCCAGCAGCCGAGCGGGGGTCACCGGGGAGCTGTTTTTT. Residues: CASSRAGVTGELFF. Full variable domain (missing parts from reference TRBV5-1 and TRBJ2-2): KAGVTQTPRYLIKTRGQQVTLSCSPISGHRSVSWYQQTPGQGLQFLFEYFSETQRNKGNFPGRFSGRQFSNSRSEMNVSTLELGDSALYLCASSRAGVTGELFFGEGSRLTVL.